This T cell receptor beta chain was sequenced for a study of T-cell memory formation after mild COVID-19. TCRdb used MiXCR to reprocess the 5' RACE reads, holding one entry per CDR3 protein. The sample has about 180,000 distinct CDR3 sequences; 15% to 20% are singletons. The V end was cut by 1 base, the J end by 0 bases, with 16 bases between. CDR1 is SEHNR and CDR2 is FQNEAQ in the germline V gene (reference sequence). The CDR3 is 19 amino acids. In regard to this clonotype: As yet, its antigen is unknown.

Findings and caveats of the study: The study found balanced CD4/CD8 in clones contracting day 15 to 85 and a CD4+ lean in later expanders. The study detected some responding clones in pre-infection memory, suggesting cross-reactive memory joined.

The sample consisted of PBMCs or a T cell subset sorted from them (not recorded which). This chain uses TRBV7-9 with TRBJ2-6; no clear D. The receptor was isolated from a man between 18 and 29 years old who had mild COVID-19 (a few samples of this study predate the infection). Cell type and time point are not known. CDR3 DNA sequence: TGTGCCAGCAGCTTAGAGAGGCGCACCATGCTCTCTGGGGCCAACGTCCTGACTTTC. Its translation: CASSLERRTMLSGANVLTF. Based on the CDR3 plus reference TRBV7-9 and TRBJ2-6, the full variable domain is DTGVSQNPRHKITKRGQNVTFRCDPISEHNRLYWYRQTLGQGPEFLTYFQNEAQLEKSRLLSDRFSAERPKGSFSTLEIQRTEQGDSAMYLCASSLERRTMLSGANVLTFGAGSRLTVL.